This entry features one T cell receptor beta chain sequence. The sample comes from a study of blood T cell repertoires in COVID-19. Study in general: COVID-19 samples from acute and convalescent phases originated in the United States, Italy and Spain.

Clones were read by immunoSEQ multiplex PCR, and TCRdb kept only the in-frame ones, dropping some. The sample lists about 68,000 clones; about nine tenths were seen once. J gave up 1 base and V 4 bases, and 0 bases lay outside the gene matches. The germline CDR1 and CDR2 sequences are SNHLY and FYNNEI. This CDR3 comprises 13 residues. Sequencing used peripheral blood. This TCR was recovered from a man younger than 45 with acute or convalescent COVID-19. This sequence joins TRBV2 and TRBJ2-5, with TRBD2 matching 7 bases. The CDR3 coding sequence is TGTGCCAGCAGTGCTAGCGGCCAAGAGACCCAGTACTTC. Translated, it gives CASSASGQETQYF.